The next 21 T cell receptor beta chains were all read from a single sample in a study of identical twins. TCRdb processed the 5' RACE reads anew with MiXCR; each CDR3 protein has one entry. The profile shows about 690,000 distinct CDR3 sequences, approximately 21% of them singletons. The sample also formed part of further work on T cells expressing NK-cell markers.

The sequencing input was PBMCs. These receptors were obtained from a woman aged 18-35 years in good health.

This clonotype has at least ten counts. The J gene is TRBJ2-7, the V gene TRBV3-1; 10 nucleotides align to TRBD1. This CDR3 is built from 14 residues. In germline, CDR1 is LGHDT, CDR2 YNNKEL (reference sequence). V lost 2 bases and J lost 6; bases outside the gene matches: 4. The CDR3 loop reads CASSQSGQGSEQYF. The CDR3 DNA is TGTGCCAGCAGCCAATCGGGACAGGGGAGCGAGCAGTACTTC.

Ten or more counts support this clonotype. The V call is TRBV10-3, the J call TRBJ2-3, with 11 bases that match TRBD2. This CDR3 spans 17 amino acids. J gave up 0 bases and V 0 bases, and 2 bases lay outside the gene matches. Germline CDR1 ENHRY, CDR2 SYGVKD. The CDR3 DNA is TGTGCCATCAGTGAGTCGGGGACTAGCGGTAGCACAGATACGCAGTATTTT. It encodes CAISESGTSGSTDTQYF.

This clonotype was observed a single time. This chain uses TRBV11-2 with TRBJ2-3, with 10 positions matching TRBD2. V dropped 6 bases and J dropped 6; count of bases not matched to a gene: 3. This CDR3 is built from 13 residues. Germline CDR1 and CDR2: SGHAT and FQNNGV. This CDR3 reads CASRAGGGDTQYF. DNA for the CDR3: TGTGCCAGCAGAGCGGGAGGGGGGGATACGCAGTATTTT.

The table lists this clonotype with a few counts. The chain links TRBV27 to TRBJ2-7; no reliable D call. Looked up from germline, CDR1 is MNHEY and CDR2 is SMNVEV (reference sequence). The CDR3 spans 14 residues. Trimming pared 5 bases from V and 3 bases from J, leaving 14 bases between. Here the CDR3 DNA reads TGTGCCAGCAGTCCGACTCCTAGATTCTACGAGCAGTACTTC. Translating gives CASSPTPRFYEQYF.

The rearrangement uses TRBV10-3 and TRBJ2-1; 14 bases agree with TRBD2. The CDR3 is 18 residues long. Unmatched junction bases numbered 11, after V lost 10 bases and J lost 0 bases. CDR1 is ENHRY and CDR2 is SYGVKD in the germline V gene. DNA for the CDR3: TGTGCCACCCACGGGACTAGCGGGGGCCCCAGCTCCTACAATGAGCAGTTCTTC. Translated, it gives CATHGTSGGPSSYNEQFF.

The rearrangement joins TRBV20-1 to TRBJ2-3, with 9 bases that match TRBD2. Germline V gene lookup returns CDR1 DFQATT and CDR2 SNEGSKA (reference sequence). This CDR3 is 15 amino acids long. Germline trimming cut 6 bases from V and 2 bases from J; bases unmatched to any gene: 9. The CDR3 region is CSARRVAGATDTQYF. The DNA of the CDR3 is TGCAGTGCCCGGAGGGTAGCGGGAGCCACAGATACGCAGTATTTT.

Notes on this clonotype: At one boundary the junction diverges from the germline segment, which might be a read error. CDR3 loop: CSVQDQAHGYTF. CDR3 coding DNA: TGCAGCGTTCAAGATCAGGCTCATGGCTACACCTTC. The chain joins TRBV29-1 to TRBJ1-2; D gene unclear. CDR3 length equals 12 residues. Per the germline V gene, CDR1 is SQVTM and CDR2 is ANQGSEA.

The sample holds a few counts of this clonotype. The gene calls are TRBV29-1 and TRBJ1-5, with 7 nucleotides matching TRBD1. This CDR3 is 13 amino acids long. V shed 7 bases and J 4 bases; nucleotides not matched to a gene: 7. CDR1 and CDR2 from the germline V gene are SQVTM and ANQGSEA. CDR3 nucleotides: TGCAGCGGCGGGCAGGGGGGAAATCAGCCCCAGCATTTT. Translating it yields CSGGQGGNQPQHF.

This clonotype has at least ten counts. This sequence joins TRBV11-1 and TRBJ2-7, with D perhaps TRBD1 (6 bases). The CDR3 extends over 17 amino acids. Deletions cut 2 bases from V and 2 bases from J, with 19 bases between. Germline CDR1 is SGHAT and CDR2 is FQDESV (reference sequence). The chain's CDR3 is CASSLPALGALAYEQYF. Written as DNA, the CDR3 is TGTGCCAGCAGCTTACCGGCGTTGGGGGCCTTGGCCTACGAGCAGTACTTC. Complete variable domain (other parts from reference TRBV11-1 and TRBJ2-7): EAEVAQSPRYKITEKSQAVAFWCDPISGHATLYWYRQILGQGPELLVQFQDESVVDDSQLPKDRFSAERLKGVDSTLKIQPAELGDSAMYLCASSLPALGALAYEQYFGPGTRLTVT.

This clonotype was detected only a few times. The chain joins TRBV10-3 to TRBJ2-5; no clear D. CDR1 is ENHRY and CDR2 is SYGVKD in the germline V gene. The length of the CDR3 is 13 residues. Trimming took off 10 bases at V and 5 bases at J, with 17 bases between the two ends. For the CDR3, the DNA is TGTGCCACCAACAGTGTTTCGCACGAGACCCAGTACTTC. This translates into CATNSVSHETQYF.

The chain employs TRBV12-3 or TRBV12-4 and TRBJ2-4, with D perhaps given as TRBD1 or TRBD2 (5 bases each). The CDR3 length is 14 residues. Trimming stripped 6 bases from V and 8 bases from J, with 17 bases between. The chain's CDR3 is CASSWGRFLDIQYF. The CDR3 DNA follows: TGTGCCAGCAGCTGGGGACGGTTCCTCGACATTCAGTACTTC.

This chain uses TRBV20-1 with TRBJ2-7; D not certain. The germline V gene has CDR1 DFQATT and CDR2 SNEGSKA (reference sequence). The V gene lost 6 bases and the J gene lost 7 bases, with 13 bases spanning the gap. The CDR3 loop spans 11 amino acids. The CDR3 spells CSAPRGEEQYF. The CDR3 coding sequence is TGCAGTGCCCCCCGAGGCGAGGAGCAGTACTTC.

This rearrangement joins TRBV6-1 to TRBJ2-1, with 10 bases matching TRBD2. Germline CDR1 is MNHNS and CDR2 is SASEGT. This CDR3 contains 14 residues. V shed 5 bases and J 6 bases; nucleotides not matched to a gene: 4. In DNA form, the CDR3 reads TGTGCCAGCAGTCCTAGCGGGAGTATCAATGAGCAGTTCTTC. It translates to CASSPSGSINEQFF.

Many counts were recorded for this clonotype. The CDR3 loop is CASSGHNEQFF. The CDR3 DNA reads as TGTGCCAGCAGCGGGCACAATGAGCAGTTCTTC. The V call is TRBV7-6, the J call TRBJ2-1; D remains ambiguous. CDR1 SGHVS and CDR2 FNYEAQ come from the germline V gene. With 5 bases removed from V and 5 bases from J, the gap between germline ends came to 4 bases. The CDR3 has 11 amino acids.

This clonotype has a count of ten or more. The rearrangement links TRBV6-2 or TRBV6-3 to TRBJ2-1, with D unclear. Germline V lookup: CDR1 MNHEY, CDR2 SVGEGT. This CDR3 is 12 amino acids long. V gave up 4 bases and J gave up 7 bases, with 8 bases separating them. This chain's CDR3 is CASSSLVNEQFF. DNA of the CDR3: TGTGCCAGCAGTTCTCTAGTAAATGAGCAGTTCTTC.

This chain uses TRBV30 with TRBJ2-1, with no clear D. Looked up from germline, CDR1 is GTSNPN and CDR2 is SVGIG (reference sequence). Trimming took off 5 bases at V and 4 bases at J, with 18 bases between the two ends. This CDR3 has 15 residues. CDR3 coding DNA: TGTGCCTGGGAGTCATGGGGATCCGCATACAATGAGCAGTTCTTC. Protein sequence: CAWESWGSAYNEQFF.

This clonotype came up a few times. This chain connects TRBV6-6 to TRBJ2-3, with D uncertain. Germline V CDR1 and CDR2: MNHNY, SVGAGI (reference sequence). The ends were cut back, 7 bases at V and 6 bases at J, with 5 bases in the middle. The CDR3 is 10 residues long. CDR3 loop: CASIADTQYF. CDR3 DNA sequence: TGTGCCAGCATTGCGGATACGCAGTATTTT.

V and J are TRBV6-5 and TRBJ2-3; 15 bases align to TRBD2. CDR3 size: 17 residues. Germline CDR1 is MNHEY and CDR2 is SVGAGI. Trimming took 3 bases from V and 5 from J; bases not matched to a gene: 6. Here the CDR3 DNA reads TGTGCCAGCAGTTATTCGGGACTAGCGGGGGGTGGAGATACGCAGTATTTT. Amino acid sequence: CASSYSGLAGGGDTQYF.

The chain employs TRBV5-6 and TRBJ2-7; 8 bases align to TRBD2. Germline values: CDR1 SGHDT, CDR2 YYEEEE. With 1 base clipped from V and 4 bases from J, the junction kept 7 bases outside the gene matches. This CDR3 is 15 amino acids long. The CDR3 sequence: CASSLTSLAEYEQYF. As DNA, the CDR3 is TGTGCCAGCAGCTTGACATCACTAGCGGAGTACGAGCAGTACTTC.

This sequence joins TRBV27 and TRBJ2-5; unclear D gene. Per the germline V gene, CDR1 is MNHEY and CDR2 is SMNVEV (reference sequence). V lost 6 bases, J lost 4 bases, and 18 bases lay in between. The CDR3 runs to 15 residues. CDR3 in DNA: TGTGCCAGCAGCACGCGCAGGACGAATGGAGAGACCCAGTACTTC. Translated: CASSTRRTNGETQYF.

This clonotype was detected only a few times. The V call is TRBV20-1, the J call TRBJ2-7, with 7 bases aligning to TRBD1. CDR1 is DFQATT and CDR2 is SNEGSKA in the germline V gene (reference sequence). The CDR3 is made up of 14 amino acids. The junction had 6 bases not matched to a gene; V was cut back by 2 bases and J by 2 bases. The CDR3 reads CSARPGTATYEQYF. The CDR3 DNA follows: TGCAGTGCTAGACCCGGGACAGCCACCTACGAGCAGTACTTC.